This T cell receptor (beta chain) came from a study of T cell responses to AZD1222 COVID-19 vaccine (dated by TCRdb to about 2021). For the study in its entirety: A total of approximately 230 trial participants underwent TCR sequencing, of whom some 210 received two doses of AZD1222 and 26 received two doses of the MenACWY control vaccine. Trial participants were enrolled into age subgroups of 18-55, 56-69 and 70-plus years, which contained approximately 150, 30 and 60 TCR-sequenced participants, respectively. Points the paper makes about the study in general: The 56-69-year group was small, and its depth increase did not reach significance, likely because of low power. Because no day 14 peak-response samples were available, the repertoires could be characterized only after the peak T cell response. Only five to seven AZD1222 recipients were SARS-CoV-2 seropositive at baseline, limiting conclusions about previously exposed vaccinees. Participants were mostly white British, with more females than males. The authors suggested clonal diversity may have been underestimated. Nearly half of unique spike-specific TCRs reportedly recognized epitopes outside regions mutated in the B.1.351 and B.1.1.7 variants. The vaccine-associated CD4 TCRs covered the entire spike protein, and the dominant responses fell in regions 160-218 and 743-854. A significant rise in spike-specific TCR breadth and depth was observed after two AZD1222 doses relative to day 0 and relative to MenACWY recipients.

The time point label of this sample denotes: about 28 days (+/-7) after the second vaccine dose. AZD1222 recipients whose second dose came at about 4 weeks and those whose second dose came at about 12 weeks were combined into one group, since spike-specific TCR depth and breadth did not differ between the two schedules. Vaccinee samples were obtained from the UK trials COV001 and COV002, which included a single-blind randomized controlled phase 2/3 trial of AZD1222 (ChAdOx1 nCoV-19) in healthy adults. For TCRbeta chain sequencing, PBMC samples from trial participants were taken at day 0 and at day 28 after the second dose. This clone was recorded only once. Its recognized antigen is unknown. No base quality information exists; no much larger clone differs at one position. The CDR3 regions of human TCRbeta chains were analyzed by immunosequencing. The authors' pipeline ran thus. Repertoire TCRs were checked for matches against a reference library of SARS-CoV-2-specific TCRs that had been generated using the MIRA antigen-specificity platform. Breadth meant the fraction of unique TCRs that were SARS-CoV-2-associated, whereas depth meant the fraction of total T cells that were SARS-CoV-2-associated. Each spike-specific TCR was assigned to its reactive spike region and to a CD4 or CD8 class using the MIRA data. Log10-transformed breadth and depth values were compared by one-way ANOVA with Sidak's multiple comparisons tests. TCRdb stores this immuneACCESS table with in-frame sequences only. Part of the clones is absent; in the studies checked, under half of the shortfall reflects unresolved V genes, and no reason is known for the rest. V, J and clone size are taken as reported in that table, and D and trimming were inferred from the DNA itself. A total of 100,000 or so clones appear in this sample, about 82% of them only once. The ten largest clones take up about 6% of the sample.

CDR1 and CDR2, per the germline V gene, are MRHNA and SNTAGT. Deletion took 8 bases off V and 0 bases off J, with a span of 14 bases between the germline ends. The CDR3, cysteine through phenylalanine, is 14 amino acids long. Here the CDR3 DNA is all that survives: 42 bases in frame from base 1. The sample consisted of peripheral blood, taken 28 days after the second AZD1222 dose. The origin of this receptor is an adult who received the AZD1222 COVID-19 vaccine. Recombination connected TRBV6-4 to TRBJ2-7, and the D gene may be TRBD1, 6 bases matching. Read as DNA, the sequence is TGTGCCAGCGCCCCCGACAGGACCTCCTACGAGCAGTACTTC. It translates as CASAPDRTSYEQYF.